Below are 9 T cell receptor beta chains sequenced from a single sample in a study of shared clonotypes between healthy human individuals. Assay used: immunoSEQ multiplex PCR; TCRdb lists only in-frame clones, some missing. The table shows roughly 2.1 million clones, with 93% occurring only once. Terminally differentiated effector memory CD45RA+ cells were excluded from the naive CD8 cells, which were CD45RO-negative and positively selected for CCR7. The sequenced material came from naive CD8+ T cells from PBMCs. These TCRs come from a man aged 18 to 29 in good health. Some clones in this sample may be carry-over from other donors' samples.

The CDR3 protein is CATGWGYEQYF. In DNA, the CDR3 is TGTGCCACCGGGTGGGGCTACGAGCAGTACTTC. The chain employs TRBV19 and TRBJ2-7; D is unresolved. Between the trimmed V and J ends, which lost 10 bases and 3 bases, there was a span of 10 bases. Per germline, CDR1 LNHDA and CDR2 SQIVND (reference sequence). The CDR3 covers 11 residues.

The chain has TRBV2 and TRBJ2-7; tentative D call: TRBD1 (5 bases). Trimming removed 5 bases from V and 4 bases from J, with 12 bases in between. Germline assignment: CDR1 SNHLY and CDR2 FYNNEI. The CDR3 extends over 13 amino acids. The CDR3 sequence is CASSPPRDYEQYF. CDR3 sequence (DNA): TGTGCCAGCAGTCCTCCCAGGGATTACGAGCAGTACTTC.

The gene calls are TRBV30 and TRBJ1-2; TRBD1 agrees at 9 bases. V lost 5 bases and J lost 4; bases outside the gene matches: 5. The CDR3 extends over 13 amino acids. CDR1 GTSNPN and CDR2 SVGIG come from the germline V gene (reference sequence). CDR3 bases: TGTGCCTGGGGGACAGGGTTCAGCTATGGCTACACCTTC. Translated: CAWGTGFSYGYTF.

This clone has only one observation. The chain recombines TRBV28 with TRBJ2-7; TRBD2 is a possible D gene (6 bases). The CDR3 covers 15 residues. CDR1 is MDHEN and CDR2 is SYDVKM in the germline V gene. Trimming left V 4 bases short and J 5 bases short, with 18 bases between. DNA for the CDR3: TGTGCCAGCAGTTCACACTCGCAGCGGAGGGACGAGCAGTACTTC. Amino acids: CASSSHSQRRDEQYF.

A single count supports this clone. The chain carries TRBV4-3 and TRBJ2-7, with D perhaps assigned TRBD1 or TRBD2 (5 bases each). With 3 bases removed from V and 6 bases from J, the gap between germline ends came to 24 bases. Germline V lookup: CDR1 LGHNA, CDR2 YSLEER. CDR3 length: 17 amino acids. This chain's CDR3 is CASSQGHGRLLGVEQYF. The CDR3 DNA is TGCGCCAGCAGCCAGGGGCACGGACGGTTGTTGGGGGTCGAGCAGTACTTC.

V and J are TRBV10-3 and TRBJ2-7; D gene unclear. The ends were cut back, 6 bases at V and 3 bases at J, with 12 bases in the middle. The CDR3 sequence is 13 residues long. CDR1 ENHRY and CDR2 SYGVKD come from the germline V gene. CDR3 protein: CAIRIPSNYEQYF. CDR3 sequence (DNA): TGTGCCATCAGGATACCTAGTAACTACGAGCAGTACTTC.

This chain's CDR3 is CASSLSFSALYGYTF. CDR3 DNA sequence: TGTGCCAGCAGTTTATCGTTCTCGGCTCTCTATGGCTACACCTTC. The chain joins TRBV27 to TRBJ1-2; no definite D call. V was shortened by 0 bases and J by 4 bases, with 12 bases between the two germline ends. The CDR3 has 15 amino acids. Germline CDR1 MNHEY, CDR2 SMNVEV (reference sequence).

Remarks on this clone: The identical CDR3 is also encoded by other nucleotide sequences in the sample. The J gene is TRBJ1-2, the V gene TRBV19; the D is unclear. This CDR3 is built from 12 residues. Germline V CDR1 and CDR2: LNHDA, SQIVND (reference sequence). With 3 bases removed from V and 4 bases from J, the gap between germline ends came to 6 bases. The CDR3 loop reads CASSIESYGYTF. The CDR3 region has the DNA TGTGCCAGTAGTATCGAGAGCTATGGCTACACCTTC.

This sequence joins TRBV27 and TRBJ2-7; D not certain. The CDR3 contains 14 residues. Germline loops: CDR1 MNHEY, CDR2 SMNVEV (reference sequence). V lost 8 bases to trimming and J lost 2 bases, with 16 bases between them. CDR3 in amino acids: CASGLWGSTYEQYF. CDR3 DNA sequence: TGTGCCAGCGGTCTGTGGGGTTCGACCTACGAGCAGTACTTC.